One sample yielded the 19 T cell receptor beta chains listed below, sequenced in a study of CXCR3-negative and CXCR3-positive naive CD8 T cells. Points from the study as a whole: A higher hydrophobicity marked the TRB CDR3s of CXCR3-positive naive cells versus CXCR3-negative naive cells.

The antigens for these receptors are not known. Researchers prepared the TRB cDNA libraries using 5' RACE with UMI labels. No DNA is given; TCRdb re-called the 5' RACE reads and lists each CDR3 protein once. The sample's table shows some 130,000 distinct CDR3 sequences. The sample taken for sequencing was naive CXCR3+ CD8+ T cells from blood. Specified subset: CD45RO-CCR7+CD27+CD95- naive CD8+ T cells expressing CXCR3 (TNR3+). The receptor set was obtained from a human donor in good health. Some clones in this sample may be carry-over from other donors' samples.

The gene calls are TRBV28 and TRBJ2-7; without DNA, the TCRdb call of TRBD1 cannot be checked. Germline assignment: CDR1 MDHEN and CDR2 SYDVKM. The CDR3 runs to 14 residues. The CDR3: CASTTSQGGREQYF.

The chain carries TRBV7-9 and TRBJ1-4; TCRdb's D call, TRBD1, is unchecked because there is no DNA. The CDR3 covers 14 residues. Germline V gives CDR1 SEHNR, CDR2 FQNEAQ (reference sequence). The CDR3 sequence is CASSSDSVGEKLFF.

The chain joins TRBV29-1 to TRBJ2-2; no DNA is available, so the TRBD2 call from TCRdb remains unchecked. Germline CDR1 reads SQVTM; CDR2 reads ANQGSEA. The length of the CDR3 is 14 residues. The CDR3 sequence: CSGALAGVTGELFF.

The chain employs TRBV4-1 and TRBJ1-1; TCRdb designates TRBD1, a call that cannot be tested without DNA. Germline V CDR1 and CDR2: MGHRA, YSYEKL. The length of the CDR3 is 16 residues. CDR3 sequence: CASSLRQGARNTEAFF.

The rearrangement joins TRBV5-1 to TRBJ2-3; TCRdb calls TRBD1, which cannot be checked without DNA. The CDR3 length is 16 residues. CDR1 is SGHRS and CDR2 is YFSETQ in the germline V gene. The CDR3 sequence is CASSLAGQPSTDTQYF.

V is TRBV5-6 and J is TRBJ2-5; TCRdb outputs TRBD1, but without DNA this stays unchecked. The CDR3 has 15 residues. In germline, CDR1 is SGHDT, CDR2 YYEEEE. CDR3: CASSVRQVGRETQYF.

CDR3 amino acids: CASSQDTRGDYEQYF. V and J are TRBV4-3 and TRBJ2-7; the TRBD1 assignment by TCRdb is unverifiable without DNA. Germline V gene data show CDR1 as LGHNA and CDR2 as YSLEER. The CDR3 totals 15 residues.

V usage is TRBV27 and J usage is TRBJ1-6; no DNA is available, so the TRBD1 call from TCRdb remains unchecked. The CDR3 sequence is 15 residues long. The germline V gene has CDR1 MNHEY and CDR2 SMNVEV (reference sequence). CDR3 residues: CASSVRDRSNSPLHF.

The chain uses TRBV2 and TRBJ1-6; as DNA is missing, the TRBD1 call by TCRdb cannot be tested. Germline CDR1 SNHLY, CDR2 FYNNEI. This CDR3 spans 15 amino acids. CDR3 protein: CASSEGGTGLSPLHF.

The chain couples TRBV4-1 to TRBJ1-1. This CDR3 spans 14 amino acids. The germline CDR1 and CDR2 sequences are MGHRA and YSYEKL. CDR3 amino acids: CASSQGYRNTEAFF.

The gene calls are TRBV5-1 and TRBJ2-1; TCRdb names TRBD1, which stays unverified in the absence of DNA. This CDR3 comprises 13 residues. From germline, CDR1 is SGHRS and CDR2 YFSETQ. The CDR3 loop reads CASSPGGIDEQFF.

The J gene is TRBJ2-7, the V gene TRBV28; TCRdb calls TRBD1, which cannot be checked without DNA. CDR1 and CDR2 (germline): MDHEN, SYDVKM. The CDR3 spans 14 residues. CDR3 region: CASSLTGSSYEQYF.

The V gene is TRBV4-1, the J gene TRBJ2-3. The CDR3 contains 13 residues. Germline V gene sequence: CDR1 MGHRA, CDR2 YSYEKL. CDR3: CASSQWSTDTQYF.

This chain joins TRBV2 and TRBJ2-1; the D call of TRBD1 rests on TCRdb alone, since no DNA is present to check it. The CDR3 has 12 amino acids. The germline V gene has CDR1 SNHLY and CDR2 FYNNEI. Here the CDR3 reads CAIRDRGNEQFF.

The CDR3 loop is CASNPPLAGGIDTQYF. The chain carries TRBV6-1 and TRBJ2-3; without DNA, the TCRdb call of TRBD2 cannot be checked. This CDR3 spans 16 amino acids. Germline lookup yields CDR1 MNHNS and CDR2 SASEGT.

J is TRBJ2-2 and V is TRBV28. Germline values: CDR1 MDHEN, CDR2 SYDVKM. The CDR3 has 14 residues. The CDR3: CASSLITGTGELFF.

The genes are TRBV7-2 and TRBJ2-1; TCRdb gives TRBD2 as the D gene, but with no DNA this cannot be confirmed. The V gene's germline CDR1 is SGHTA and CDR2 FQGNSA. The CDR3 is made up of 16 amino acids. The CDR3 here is CASSFPLAGDYNEQFF.

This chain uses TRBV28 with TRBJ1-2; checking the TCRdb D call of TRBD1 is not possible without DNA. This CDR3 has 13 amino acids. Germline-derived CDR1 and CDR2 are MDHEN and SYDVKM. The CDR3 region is CASSFTQGRGYTF.

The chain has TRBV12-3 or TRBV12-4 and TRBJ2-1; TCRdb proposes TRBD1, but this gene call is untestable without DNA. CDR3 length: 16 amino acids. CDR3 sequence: CASSFGGRGSYNEQFF.